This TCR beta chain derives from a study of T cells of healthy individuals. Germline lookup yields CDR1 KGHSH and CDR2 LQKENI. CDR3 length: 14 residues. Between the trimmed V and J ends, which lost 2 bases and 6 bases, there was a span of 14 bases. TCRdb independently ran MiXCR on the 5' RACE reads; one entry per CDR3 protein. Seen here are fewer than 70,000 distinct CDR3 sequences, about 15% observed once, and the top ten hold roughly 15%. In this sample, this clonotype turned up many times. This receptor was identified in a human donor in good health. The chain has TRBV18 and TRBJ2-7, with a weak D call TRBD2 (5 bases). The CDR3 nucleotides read TGTGCCAGCTCACCATCGACGGGATCGGTCGAGCAGTACTTC. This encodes CASSPSTGSVEQYF.